Below, 23 T cell receptor beta chains from the same sample are listed, as sequenced in a study of CD8 T cells in ankylosing spondylitis. TCRdb recomputed calls from the 5' RACE reads with MiXCR, one row per CDR3 protein. The table includes a few hundred thousand distinct CDR3 sequences, about 20% detected once. Sequenced input: blood, either unsorted or a sorted T cell fraction (not recorded which). The source of these receptors is a female donor with ankylosing spondylitis or in good health (not recorded which).

This clonotype was seen a few times. The chain uses TRBV10-3 and TRBJ2-7; no reliable D call. The CDR3 sequence is 15 residues long. The V end was cut by 0 bases, the J end by 0 bases, with 9 bases between. Per germline, CDR1 ENHRY and CDR2 SYGVKD. CDR3 sequence (DNA): TGTGCCATCAGTGAGTCCCGTCTTAGCTCCTACGAGCAGTACTTC. This translates into CAISESRLSSYEQYF.

This clonotype was seen a few times. V and J are TRBV7-2 and TRBJ2-1; D unresolved. Germline assignment: CDR1 SGHTA and CDR2 FQGNSA. The V end lost 2 bases, the J end lost 2 bases, and 10 bases lay between the germline ends. The CDR3 is made up of 15 amino acids. The DNA for the CDR3 is TGTGCCAGCAGCTTACAGGTGGGTCCCTACAATGAGCAGTTCTTC. Protein: CASSLQVGPYNEQFF.

This sequence joins TRBV28 and TRBJ2-3; perhaps TRBD2 as D (6 bases). V was clipped by 7 bases and J by 2 bases, with 10 bases between them. There are 13 residues in the CDR3. Looked up from germline, CDR1 is MDHEN and CDR2 is SYDVKM. CDR3 residues: CASTGGHTDTQYF. The DNA for the CDR3 is TGTGCCAGCACCGGAGGGCACACAGATACGCAGTATTTT.

This clonotype was detected a few times. This chain joins TRBV11-3 and TRBJ2-5; 7 nucleotides line up with TRBD2. Per the germline V gene, CDR1 is SGHNT and CDR2 is YENEEA. The CDR3 totals 19 residues. Losses at the gene ends were 5 bases for V and 3 bases for J; bases not matched to a gene: 21. The CDR3 sequence is CASSPAFTRRRGSEETQYF. The CDR3, as DNA: TGTGCCAGCAGCCCTGCCTTCACCAGGCGACGCGGGAGCGAAGAGACCCAGTACTTC.

The table lists this clonotype with a few counts. Written as DNA, the CDR3 is TGTGCCAGTAGAGGTGGATTTGAAGAGACCCAGTACTTC. It specifies CASRGGFEETQYF. This chain links TRBV19 with TRBJ2-5; D not resolved. Germline CDR1 LNHDA, CDR2 SQIVND (reference sequence). The CDR3 consists of 13 residues. V was shortened by 6 bases and J by 3 bases, with 11 bases between the two germline ends.

The chain has TRBV5-1 and TRBJ2-7, with 10 bases fitting TRBD2. The CDR3 length is 14 residues. In germline, CDR1 is SGHRS, CDR2 YFSETQ. The V segment lost 3 bases and the J segment 1 base; nucleotides outside the gene matches: 1. CDR3 sequence: CASSSTSGSYEQYF. Written as DNA, the CDR3 is TGCGCCAGCAGCTCGACTAGCGGGTCCTACGAGCAGTACTTC.

This chain links TRBV5-1 with TRBJ2-7, with unresolved D. The CDR3 is 13 amino acids. Per the germline V gene, CDR1 is SGHRS and CDR2 is YFSETQ. V was clipped by 6 bases and J by 4 bases, with 14 bases between them. This chain's CDR3 is CASNRAGEYEQYF. CDR3 DNA sequence: TGCGCCAGCAACCGGGCAGGCGAGTACGAGCAGTACTTC.

The gene calls are TRBV29-1 and TRBJ2-7; TRBD2 agrees at 14 bases. The CDR3 runs 13 residues. V shed 5 bases, J shed 6 bases, and the junction held 3 bases outside the gene matches. Germline V gene sequence: CDR1 SQVTM, CDR2 ANQGSEA. CDR3 sequence reads: CSVSGLAGGEQYF. CDR3 sequence (DNA): TGCAGCGTTTCCGGACTAGCGGGAGGCGAGCAGTACTTC.

The V call is TRBV12-3 or TRBV12-4, the J call TRBJ2-3; no reliable D call. The CDR3 runs 11 residues. The V gene lost 6 bases and the J gene lost 7 bases, with 8 bases spanning the gap. The CDR3 sequence is CASSLRNTQYF. The CDR3, as DNA: TGTGCCAGCAGCCTCAGGAATACGCAGTATTTT.

This clonotype was counted a few times. J is TRBJ1-3 and V is TRBV12-3 or TRBV12-4; 7 bases line up with TRBD1. With V trimmed by 6 bases and J by 4 bases, 9 bases remained unmatched. This CDR3 region has 15 residues. In nucleotides, the CDR3 is TGTGCCAGCAGAAAACAGGGGAAAGGCGGAAACACCATATATTTT. Translated, it gives CASRKQGKGGNTIYF.

This chain links TRBV27 with TRBJ2-7; D is perhaps TRBD2 (6 bases). The V end lost 2 bases, the J end lost 2 bases, and 13 bases lay between the germline ends. This CDR3 has 15 residues. Germline V gene sequence: CDR1 MNHEY, CDR2 SMNVEV (reference sequence). CDR3 protein: CASSLKGGVAYEQYF. For the CDR3, the DNA is TGTGCCAGCAGTTTAAAGGGCGGGGTAGCCTACGAGCAGTACTTC.

This clonotype was seen a few times. The V gene is TRBV10-3, the J gene TRBJ2-5; D uncertain. This CDR3 contains 12 residues. Germline values: CDR1 ENHRY, CDR2 SYGVKD. V was clipped by 2 bases and J by 7 bases, with 8 bases between them. CDR3 region: CAISEPPGTQYF. The CDR3 DNA reads TGTGCCATCAGTGAGCCACCCGGGACCCAGTACTTC.

The rearrangement uses TRBV6-2 or TRBV6-3 and TRBJ2-5, with a tentative D call TRBD2 (6 bases). Looked up from germline, CDR1 is MNHEY and CDR2 is SVGEGT. The CDR3 loop spans 14 amino acids. Trimming cost V 2 bases and J 1 base, with 8 bases left between them. CDR3 amino acids: CASSYAGLQETQYF. CDR3 bases: TGTGCCAGCAGTTACGCGGGGCTCCAAGAGACCCAGTACTTC.

This clonotype was seen only a few times. This chain links TRBV20-1 with TRBJ2-7; D is unclear. The CDR3 is 11 residues long. The V gene's germline CDR1 is DFQATT and CDR2 SNEGSKA (reference sequence). Deletions cut 1 base from V and 6 bases from J, with 7 bases between. CDR3 nucleotide sequence: TGCAGTGCTAGAGTTGGCAGCGAGCAGTACTTC. This encodes CSARVGSEQYF.

The sample holds a few counts of this clonotype. The CDR3 sequence is CASRTDNYGYTF. The CDR3 DNA reads TGTGCCAGCCGGACTGATAACTATGGCTACACCTTC. The chain is built from TRBV28 and TRBJ1-2; unclear D gene. This CDR3 region has 12 residues. Germline CDR1 and CDR2: MDHEN and SYDVKM. Trimming removed 8 bases at V and 1 base at J, with 8 bases between.

This clonotype was counted many times. The chain has TRBV29-1 and TRBJ2-5, with D possibly called TRBD1 or TRBD2 (6 bases each). The CDR3 has 14 residues. Germline lookup yields CDR1 SQVTM and CDR2 ANQGSEA. V lost 2 bases and J 5 bases, leaving 15 bases between the germline ends. The CDR3 spells CSVERGARGETQYF. In nucleotides, the CDR3 is TGCAGCGTTGAAAGGGGGGCGCGGGGCGAGACCCAGTACTTC.

This chain uses TRBV3-1 with TRBJ1-2; TRBD1 agrees at 8 bases. Germline CDR1 is LGHDT and CDR2 is YNNKEL (reference sequence). After removal of 5 bases from V and 0 bases from J, the junction contained 14 bases not matched to a gene. This CDR3 spans 18 amino acids. In DNA, the CDR3 is TGTGCCAGCAGCTCGACAGGGGAACTCCGGAGAGCTAACTATGGCTACACCTTC. It codes for CASSSTGELRRANYGYTF. Together with reference TRBV3-1 and TRBJ1-2, the CDR3 gives the full variable domain: DTAVSQTPKYLVTQMGNDKSIKCEQNLGHDTMYWYKQDSKKFLKIMFSYNNKELIINETVPNRFSPKSPDKAHLNLHINSLELGDSAVYFCASSSTGELRRANYGYTFGSGTRLTVV.

A few counts support this clonotype. V is TRBV18 and J is TRBJ2-7, with D unclear. This CDR3 comprises 13 residues. The germline V gene has CDR1 KGHSH and CDR2 LQKENI. V was cut by 8 bases and J by 2 bases, with 13 bases left in between. The CDR3 here is CASARTVAYEQYF. The CDR3 nucleotides are TGTGCCAGCGCCCGGACGGTCGCCTACGAGCAGTACTTC.

This clonotype showed up many times. V gene TRBV20-1 combines with J gene TRBJ1-5; tentatively, D is TRBD1 (5 bases). Trimming removed 3 bases at V and 9 bases at J, with 15 bases between. This CDR3 is built from 13 residues. CDR1 and CDR2 from the germline V gene are DFQATT and SNEGSKA (reference sequence). The CDR3 protein is CSASLGQGSPQHF. The CDR3 nucleotides read TGCAGTGCTAGCTTAGGGCAGGGATCGCCCCAGCATTTT.

The J gene is TRBJ2-1, the V gene TRBV20-1; D is unresolved. This CDR3 comprises 16 residues. Germline values: CDR1 DFQATT, CDR2 SNEGSKA (reference sequence). Trimming took off 6 bases at V and 6 bases at J, with 24 bases between the two ends. CDR3 in amino acids: CSARPPGERTSNEQFF. CDR3 bases: TGCAGTGCCAGACCCCCCGGAGAAAGGACGAGCAATGAGCAGTTCTTC.

This clonotype has only a few counts. The V gene is TRBV15, the J gene TRBJ2-1; 7 bases line up with TRBD2. The CDR3 has 13 residues. Looked up from germline, CDR1 is LNHNV and CDR2 is YYDKDF (reference sequence). After removal of 5 bases from V and 9 bases from J, the junction contained 7 bases not matched to a gene. This CDR3 reads CATSGSSGAEQFF. Here the CDR3 DNA reads TGTGCCACCAGCGGATCTAGCGGAGCTGAGCAGTTCTTC.

This clonotype came up a few times. The chain is built from TRBV7-2 and TRBJ2-7; no reliable D call. Trimming left V 5 bases short and J 6 bases short, with 14 bases between. CDR3 length: 13 amino acids. CDR1 and CDR2 from the germline V gene are SGHTA and FQGNSA. Here the CDR3 reads CASSQKATGEQYF. The DNA for the CDR3 is TGTGCCAGCAGCCAAAAGGCAACGGGCGAGCAGTACTTC.

The chain employs TRBV20-1 and TRBJ2-5; TRBD1 agrees at 7 bases. The CDR3 has 12 amino acids. V lost 6 bases and J lost 5; bases outside the gene matches: 6. From germline, CDR1 is DFQATT and CDR2 SNEGSKA (reference sequence). CDR3 in DNA: TGCAGTGCCGTAAACAGGGGTGAGACCCAGTACTTC. It encodes CSAVNRGETQYF.